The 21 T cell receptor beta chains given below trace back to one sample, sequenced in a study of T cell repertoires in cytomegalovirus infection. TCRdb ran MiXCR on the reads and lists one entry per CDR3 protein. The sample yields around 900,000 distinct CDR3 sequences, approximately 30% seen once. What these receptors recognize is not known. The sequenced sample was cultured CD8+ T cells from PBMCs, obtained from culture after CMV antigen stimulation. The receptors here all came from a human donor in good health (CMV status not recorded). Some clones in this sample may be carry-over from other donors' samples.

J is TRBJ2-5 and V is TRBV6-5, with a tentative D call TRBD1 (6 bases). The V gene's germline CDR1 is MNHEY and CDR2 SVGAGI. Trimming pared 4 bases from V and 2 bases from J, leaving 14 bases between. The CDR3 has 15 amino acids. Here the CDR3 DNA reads TGTGCCAGCAGTTCCGACAGGACGCAACAAGAGACCCAGTACTTC. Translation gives CASSSDRTQQETQYF.

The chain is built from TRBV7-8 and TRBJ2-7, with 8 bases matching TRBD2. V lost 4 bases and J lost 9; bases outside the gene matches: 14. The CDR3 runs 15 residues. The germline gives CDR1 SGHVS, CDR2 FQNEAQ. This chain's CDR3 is CASSSFSGESSWQYF. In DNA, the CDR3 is TGTGCCAGCAGCTCATTTAGCGGGGAATCCTCGTGGCAGTACTTC.

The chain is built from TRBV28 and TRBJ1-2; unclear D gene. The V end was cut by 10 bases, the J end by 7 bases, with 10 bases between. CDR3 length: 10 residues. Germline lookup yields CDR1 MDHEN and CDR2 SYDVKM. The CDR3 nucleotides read TGTGCCACTTACCTCCGTGGCTACACCTTC. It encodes CATYLRGYTF.

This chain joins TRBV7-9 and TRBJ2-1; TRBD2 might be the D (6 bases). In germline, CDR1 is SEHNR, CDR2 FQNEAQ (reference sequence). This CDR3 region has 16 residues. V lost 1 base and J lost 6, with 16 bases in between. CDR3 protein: CASSLDGQRVSNEQFF. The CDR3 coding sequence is TGTGCCAGCAGCTTAGACGGCCAGCGGGTGAGCAATGAGCAGTTCTTC.

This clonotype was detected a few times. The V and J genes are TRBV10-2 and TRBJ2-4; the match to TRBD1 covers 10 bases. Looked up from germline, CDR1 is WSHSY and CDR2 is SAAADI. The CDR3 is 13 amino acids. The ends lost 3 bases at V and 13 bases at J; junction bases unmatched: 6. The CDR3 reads CASSDMTGGAQYF. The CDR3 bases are TGCGCCAGCAGTGATATGACAGGGGGCGCCCAGTACTTC.

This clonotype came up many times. CDR3 amino acids: CASSLAKGRTRYEQYF. CDR3 bases: TGTGCCAGCAGCTTAGCGAAGGGGCGTACCCGGTACGAGCAGTACTTC. The chain joins TRBV7-2 to TRBJ2-7, with D maybe TRBD1 (5 bases). The germline gives CDR1 SGHTA, CDR2 FQGNSA. The V end lost 0 bases, the J end lost 4 bases, and 16 bases lay between the germline ends. This CDR3 region has 16 residues.

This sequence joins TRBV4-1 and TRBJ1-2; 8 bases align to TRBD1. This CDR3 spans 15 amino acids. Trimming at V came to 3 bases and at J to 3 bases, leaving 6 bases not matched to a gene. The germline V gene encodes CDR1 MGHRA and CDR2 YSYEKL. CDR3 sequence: CASSQGQEEDYGYTF. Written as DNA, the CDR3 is TGCGCCAGCAGCCAGGGACAGGAAGAGGACTATGGCTACACCTTC.

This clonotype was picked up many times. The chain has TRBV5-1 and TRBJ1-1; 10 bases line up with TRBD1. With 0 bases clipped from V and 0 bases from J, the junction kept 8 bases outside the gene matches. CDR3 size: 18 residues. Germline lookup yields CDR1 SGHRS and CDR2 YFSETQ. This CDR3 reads CASSLAGQGRFMNTEAFF. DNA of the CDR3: TGCGCCAGCAGCTTGGCGGGACAGGGGCGGTTTATGAACACTGAAGCTTTCTTT.

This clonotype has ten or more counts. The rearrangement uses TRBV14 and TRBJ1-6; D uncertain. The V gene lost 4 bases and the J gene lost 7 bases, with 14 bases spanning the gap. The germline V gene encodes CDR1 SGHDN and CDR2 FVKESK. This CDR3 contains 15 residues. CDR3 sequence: CASSLHSLANSPLHF. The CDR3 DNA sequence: TGTGCCAGCAGCCTCCACTCGTTGGCCAATTCACCCCTCCACTTT.

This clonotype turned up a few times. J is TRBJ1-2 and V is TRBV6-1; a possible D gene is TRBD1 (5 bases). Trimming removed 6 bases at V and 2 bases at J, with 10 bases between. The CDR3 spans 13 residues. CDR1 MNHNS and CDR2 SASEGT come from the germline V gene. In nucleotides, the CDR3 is TGTGCCAGCAGCCACGAGGGGAACTATGGCTACACCTTC. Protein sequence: CASSHEGNYGYTF.

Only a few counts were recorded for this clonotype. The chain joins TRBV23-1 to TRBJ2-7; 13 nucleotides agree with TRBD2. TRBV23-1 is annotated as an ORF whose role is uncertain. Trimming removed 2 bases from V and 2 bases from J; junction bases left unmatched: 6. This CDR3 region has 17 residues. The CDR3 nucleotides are TGCGCCAGCAGTCAAGGACTAGCGGGGGCCATACCCTACGAGCAGTACGTC. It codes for CASSQGLAGAIPYEQYV.

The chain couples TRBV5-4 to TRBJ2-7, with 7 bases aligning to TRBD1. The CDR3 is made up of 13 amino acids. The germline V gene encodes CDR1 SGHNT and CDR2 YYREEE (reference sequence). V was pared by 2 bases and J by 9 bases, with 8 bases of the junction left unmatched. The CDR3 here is CASSFQDRPGQYV. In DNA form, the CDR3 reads TGTGCCAGCAGCTTTCAGGACAGGCCCGGGCAGTACGTC.

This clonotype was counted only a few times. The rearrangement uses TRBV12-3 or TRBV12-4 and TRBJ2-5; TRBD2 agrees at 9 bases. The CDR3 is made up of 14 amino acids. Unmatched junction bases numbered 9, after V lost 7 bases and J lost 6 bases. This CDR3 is CASIPGTSPKTQYF. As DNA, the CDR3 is TGTGCCAGCATTCCCGGGACTAGCCCCAAGACCCAGTACTTC.

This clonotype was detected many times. This CDR3 is CASMRDFLHSGNTIYF. The CDR3 region has the DNA TGTGCCAGCATGCGCGACTTCCTTCACTCTGGAAACACCATATATTTT. J is TRBJ1-3 and V is TRBV12-3 or TRBV12-4; no reliable D call. V shed 7 bases and J shed 0 bases, with 16 bases lying between them. The CDR3 contains 16 residues.

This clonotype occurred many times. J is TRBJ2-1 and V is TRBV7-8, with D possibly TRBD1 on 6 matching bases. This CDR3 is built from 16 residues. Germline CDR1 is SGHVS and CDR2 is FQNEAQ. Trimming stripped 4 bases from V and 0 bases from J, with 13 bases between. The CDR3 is CASSSYDRSSYNEQFF. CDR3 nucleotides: TGTGCCAGCAGCTCTTATGACAGGAGCTCCTACAATGAGCAGTTCTTC.

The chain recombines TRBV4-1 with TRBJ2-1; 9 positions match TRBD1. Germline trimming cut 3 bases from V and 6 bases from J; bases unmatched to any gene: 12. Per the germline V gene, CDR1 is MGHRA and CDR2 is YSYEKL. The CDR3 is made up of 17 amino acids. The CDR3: CASSQSGGTGRSNEQFF. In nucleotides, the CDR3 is TGCGCCAGCAGCCAGTCCGGAGGGACAGGGAGAAGCAATGAGCAGTTCTTC.

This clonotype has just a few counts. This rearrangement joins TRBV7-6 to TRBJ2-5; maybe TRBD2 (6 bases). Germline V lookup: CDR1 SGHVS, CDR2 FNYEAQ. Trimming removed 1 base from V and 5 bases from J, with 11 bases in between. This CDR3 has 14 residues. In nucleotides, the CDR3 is TGTGCCAGCAGCTTAGAGACTAGTGGGGAGACCCAGTACTTC. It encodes CASSLETSGETQYF. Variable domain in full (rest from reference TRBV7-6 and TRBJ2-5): GAGVSQSPRYKVTKRGQDVALRCDPISGHVSLYWYRQALGQGPEFLTYFNYEAQQDKSGLPNDRFSAERPEGSISTLTIQRTEQRDSAMYRCASSLETSGETQYFGPGTRLLVL.

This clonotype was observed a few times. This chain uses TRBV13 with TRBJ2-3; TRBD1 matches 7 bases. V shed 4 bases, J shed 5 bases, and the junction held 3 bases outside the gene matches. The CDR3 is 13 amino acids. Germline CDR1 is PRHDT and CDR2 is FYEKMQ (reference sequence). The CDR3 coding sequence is TGTGCCAGCAGCTGGACAGGCCAAGATACGCAGTATTTT. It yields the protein CASSWTGQDTQYF.

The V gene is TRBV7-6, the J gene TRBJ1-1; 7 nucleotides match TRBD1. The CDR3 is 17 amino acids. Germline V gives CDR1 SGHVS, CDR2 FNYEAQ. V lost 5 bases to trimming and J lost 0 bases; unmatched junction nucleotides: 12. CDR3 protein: CASSPYRPGTVNTEAFF. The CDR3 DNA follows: TGTGCCAGCAGCCCGTATCGTCCCGGGACAGTGAACACTGAAGCTTTCTTT.

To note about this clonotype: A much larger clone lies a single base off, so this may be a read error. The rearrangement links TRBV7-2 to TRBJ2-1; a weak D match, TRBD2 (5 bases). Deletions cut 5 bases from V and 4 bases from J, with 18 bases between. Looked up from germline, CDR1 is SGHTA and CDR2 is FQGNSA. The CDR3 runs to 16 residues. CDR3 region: CASSPGMEQTYNEQFF. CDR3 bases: TGTGCCAGCAGCCCCGGGATGGAACAGACTTACAATGAGCAGTTCTTC.

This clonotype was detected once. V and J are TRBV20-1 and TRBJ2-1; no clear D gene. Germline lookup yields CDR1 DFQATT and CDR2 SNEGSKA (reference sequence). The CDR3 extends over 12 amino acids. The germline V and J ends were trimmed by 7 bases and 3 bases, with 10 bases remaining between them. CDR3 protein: CSGGNVYNEQFF. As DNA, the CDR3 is TGCAGTGGGGGAAACGTCTACAATGAGCAGTTCTTC.